The rows below give T cell receptor beta chains drawn from one sample of a study of Graves' ophthalmopathy and Graves' hyperthyroidism. TCRdb reprocessed the multiplex PCR reads with MiXCR, giving one entry per CDR3 protein. The repertoire has hundreds of thousands of distinct CDR3 sequences, 22% of them found once; the top ten carry approximately 7.7%. Sequenced material: peripheral blood. The receptors were sampled from a woman aged 18-29 years with stable Graves' hyperthyroidism. Some clones in this sample may be carry-over from other donors' samples. Each CDR3 is given with its conserved first and last residue. Each record gives: J gene, clone size, D gene, V gene, CDR3 protein, CDR3 DNA. D genes are given only for firm matches. The size entry is marked missing in some rows and otherwise reads once, few, many or a size class.

j_call: TRBJ2-7; clone_size: NA; d_call: NA; v_call: TRBV11-2; cdr3_aa: CASSLAMQSYEQYF; cdr3_nt: TGTGCCAGCAGCTTAGCCATGCAGAGCTACGAGCAGTACTTC
j_call: TRBJ2-7; clone_size: many; d_call: NA; v_call: TRBV11-2; cdr3_aa: CASSLDLGGSYEQYF; cdr3_nt: TGTGCCAGCAGCTTAGATCTTGGCGGCTCCTACGAGCAGTACTTC
j_call: TRBJ1-1; clone_size: NA; d_call: NA; v_call: TRBV27; cdr3_aa: CASSLSTRPNTEAFF; cdr3_nt: TGTGCCAGCAGTTTATCGACCAGACCGAACACTGAAGCTTTCTTT
j_call: TRBJ2-7; clone_size: many; d_call: TRBD2; v_call: TRBV14; cdr3_aa: CASSSDRLAGGPGAHHEQYF; cdr3_nt: TGTGCCAGCAGCTCCGACCGACTAGCGGGAGGGCCGGGGGCTCACCACGAGCAGTACTTC
j_call: TRBJ1-2; clone_size: many; d_call: TRBD1; v_call: TRBV24-1; cdr3_aa: CATTPGAGGSYGYTF; cdr3_nt: TGTGCCACCACCCCTGGGGCAGGGGGCAGCTATGGCTACACCTTC
j_call: TRBJ2-7; clone_size: many; d_call: NA; v_call: TRBV28; cdr3_aa: CASSSPLRDLYEQYF; cdr3_nt: TGTGCCAGCAGCTCTCCCCTCAGGGACCTCTACGAGCAGTACTTC
j_call: TRBJ2-5; clone_size: NA; d_call: TRBD2; v_call: TRBV6-5; cdr3_aa: CASSYEGRGAQETQYF; cdr3_nt: TGTGCCAGCAGTTACGAGGGGCGGGGGGCCCAAGAGACCCAGTACTTC
j_call: TRBJ1-2; clone_size: many; d_call: NA; v_call: TRBV12-3/TRBV12-4; cdr3_aa: CASTPAVPYGYTF; cdr3_nt: TGTGCCAGCACTCCCGCGGTACCCTATGGCTACACCTTC
j_call: TRBJ2-2; clone_size: NA; d_call: NA; v_call: TRBV30; cdr3_aa: CAWSLPYTGELFF; cdr3_nt: TGTGCCTGGAGTCTCCCCTACACCGGGGAGCTGTTTTTT
j_call: TRBJ2-2; clone_size: many; d_call: NA; v_call: TRBV24-1; cdr3_aa: CATSDLVGGTGELFF; cdr3_nt: TGTGCCACCAGTGACCTCGTCGGCGGCACCGGGGAGCTGTTTTTT
j_call: TRBJ1-2; clone_size: many; d_call: TRBD1; v_call: TRBV11-2; cdr3_aa: CASSLDRGNGYTF; cdr3_nt: TGTGCCAGCAGCTTGGACAGGGGGAATGGCTACACCTTC
j_call: TRBJ2-7; clone_size: many; d_call: NA; v_call: TRBV5-5; cdr3_aa: CASRVGTGVYEQYF; cdr3_nt: TGTGCCAGCAGGGTAGGGACTGGAGTATACGAGCAGTACTTC
j_call: TRBJ2-5; clone_size: many; d_call: NA; v_call: TRBV30; cdr3_aa: CAWRRGQETQYF; cdr3_nt: TGTGCCTGGAGGAGGGGCCAAGAGACCCAGTACTTC
j_call: TRBJ2-7; clone_size: many; d_call: NA; v_call: TRBV7-8; cdr3_aa: CASSFLDVEQYF; cdr3_nt: TGTGCCAGCAGCTTTCTCGATGTCGAGCAGTACTTC
j_call: TRBJ1-2; clone_size: many; d_call: NA; v_call: TRBV2; cdr3_aa: CASSDSQLIGTGYGYTF; cdr3_nt: TGTGCCAGCAGTGACAGTCAACTGATCGGCACGGGGTATGGCTACACCTTC
j_call: TRBJ1-6; clone_size: once; d_call: NA; v_call: TRBV6-5; cdr3_aa: CASSYKGPSSYNSPLHF; cdr3_nt: TGTGCCAGCAGTTACAAGGGCCCGAGCTCCTATAATTCACCCCTCCACTTT
j_call: TRBJ1-3; clone_size: NA; d_call: NA; v_call: TRBV19; cdr3_aa: CATRRGSSGNTIYF; cdr3_nt: TGTGCCACCCGGCGGGGGAGCTCTGGAAACACCATATATTTT
j_call: TRBJ2-7; clone_size: NA; d_call: NA; v_call: TRBV27; cdr3_aa: CASSFRAPSGEQYF; cdr3_nt: TGTGCCAGCAGTTTTCGGGCCCCCTCGGGAGAGCAGTACTTC
j_call: TRBJ1-1; clone_size: few; d_call: NA; v_call: TRBV7-3; cdr3_aa: CASSLSFDTEAFF; cdr3_nt: TGTGCCAGCAGCTTGTCTTTCGACACTGAAGCTTTCTTT
j_call: TRBJ2-5; clone_size: few; d_call: NA; v_call: TRBV19; cdr3_aa: CASGDGQETQYF; cdr3_nt: TGTGCCAGTGGAGACGGGCAAGAGACCCAGTACTTC
j_call: TRBJ2-5; clone_size: NA; d_call: NA; v_call: TRBV3-1; cdr3_aa: CASSHFYNRETQYF; cdr3_nt: TGTGCCAGCAGCCATTTTTACAACCGAGAGACCCAGTACTTC
j_call: TRBJ2-7; clone_size: few; d_call: NA; v_call: TRBV30; cdr3_aa: CAWSAGTGEMAYEQYF; cdr3_nt: TGTGCCTGGAGTGCCGGGACCGGGGAAATGGCCTACGAGCAGTACTTC
j_call: TRBJ2-7; clone_size: few; d_call: TRBD1; v_call: TRBV28; cdr3_aa: CASSFRARGLFEQYF; cdr3_nt: TGTGCCAGCAGTTTCCGCGCCAGGGGGTTGTTCGAGCAGTACTTC
j_call: TRBJ1-2; clone_size: many; d_call: TRBD1; v_call: TRBV12-3/TRBV12-4; cdr3_aa: CASSLRGLVYYGYTF; cdr3_nt: TGTGCCAGCAGTTTGAGGGGGCTGGTATACTATGGCTACACCTTC
j_call: TRBJ2-5; clone_size: many; d_call: NA; v_call: TRBV27; cdr3_aa: CASSLSTGRGETQYF; cdr3_nt: TGTGCCAGCAGTTTATCGACGGGCAGGGGAGAGACCCAGTACTTC
j_call: TRBJ2-7; clone_size: many; d_call: NA; v_call: TRBV7-2; cdr3_aa: CASSLPGQKTTYEQYF; cdr3_nt: TGTGCCAGCAGCTTACCGGGACAAAAAACCACCTACGAGCAGTACTTC
j_call: TRBJ2-2; clone_size: few; d_call: TRBD1; v_call: TRBV11-2; cdr3_aa: CASSTRGGPGELFF; cdr3_nt: TGTGCCAGCAGCACCCGAGGGGGCCCCGGGGAGCTGTTTTTT
j_call: TRBJ2-5; clone_size: many; d_call: NA; v_call: TRBV24-1; cdr3_aa: CATSLPPSETQYF; cdr3_nt: TGTGCCACCAGTTTACCACCGTCGGAGACCCAGTACTTC